A selection of T cell receptor beta chains follows, all from one sample in a study of CD8+CD57+ T cells in acquired aplastic anemia. In TCRdb, the reads were re-called with MiXCR into one record per CDR3 protein. The top ten clones hold under 5% of a sample with hundreds of thousands of distinct CDR3 sequences, 60% to 80% of them seen once. The sequencing input was sorted CD4+, CD8+, or CD8+CD57+ T cells (not recorded which) from PBMCs. The receptors were sampled from a human donor in good health, serving as a control. The CDR3 runs from the conserved cysteine through the conserved F or W. A D gene is named only where the DNA matches it firmly. Some rows mark clone size as missing; the rest say once, few, many or name a class of expanded clone.

length,J,D,V,size,CDR3,DNA
15,TRBJ1-6,TRBD1,TRBV4-1,NA,CASSQDGTGYSPLHF,TGCGCCAGCAGCCAAGACGGGACAGGGTATTCACCCCTCCACTTT
16,TRBJ2-6,NA,TRBV12-3/TRBV12-4,NA,CASSLWAQSGANVLTF,TGTGCCAGCAGTTTATGGGCACAATCTGGGGCCAACGTCCTGACTTTC
15,TRBJ1-4,NA,TRBV6-5,many,CASSYSGRANEKLFF,TGTGCCAGCAGTTACTCCGGCAGGGCTAATGAAAAACTGTTTTTT
16,TRBJ2-3,NA,TRBV20-1,NA,CRGSAPAFWCTDTRYF,NA
14,TRBJ2-7,NA,TRBV20-1,NA,CSARGRQAPGEQYF,TGCAGTGCTAGAGGGCGACAGGCACCCGGCGAGCAGTACTTC
15,TRBJ1-5,NA,TRBV9,NA,CASSVEGGEAQPQHF,TGTGCCAGCAGCGTAGAGGGGGGGGAGGCTCAGCCCCAGCATTTT
18,TRBJ2-3,TRBD1,TRBV7-7,NA,CASSEETGEANSTDTQYF,TGTGCCAGCAGCGAAGAGACAGGGGAGGCAAATAGCACAGATACGCAGTACTTT
11,TRBJ2-1,NA,TRBV18,many,CASSRRDEQFF,TGTGCCAGCTCACGACGGGATGAGCAGTTCTTC
16,TRBJ1-5,NA,TRBV20-1,NA,CSARRDTGTRDQPQHF,TGCAGTGCTAGAAGGGACACCGGCACCAGGGATCAGCCCCAGCATTTT
12,TRBJ2-3,NA,TRBV2,NA,CASSDPAETQYF,TGTGCCAGCAGTGATCCAGCAGAGACCCAGTATTTT
14,TRBJ2-7,NA,TRBV2,NA,CASSFTTEAFEQYF,TGTGCCAGCAGCTTTACGACAGAAGCCTTCGAGCAGTACTTC
16,TRBJ2-5,TRBD1,TRBV20-1,few,CSARDGGQGLQETQYF,TGCAGTGCTAGAGATGGAGGACAGGGACTCCAAGAGACCCAGTACTTC
15,TRBJ2-3,NA,TRBV2,NA,CASRGGVAGTDTQYF,TGTGCCAGCAGAGGAGGGGTGGCAGGCACAGATACGCAGTATTTT
17,TRBJ1-6,TRBD1,TRBV5-8,many,CASSLPGTDSYNSPLHF,TGTGCCAGCAGCTTGCCCGGGACAGACTCCTATAATTCACCCCTCCACTTT
15,TRBJ2-7,NA,TRBV20-1,NA,CSAYTTGTGRFEQYF,TGCAGTGCTTATACTACAGGGACGGGGCGGTTCGAGCAGTACTTC
14,TRBJ2-7,NA,TRBV2,NA,CASSVDTRKQPYHF,TGTGCCAGCAGTGTTGACACTAGAAAGCAGCCCTATCATTTT
13,TRBJ1-5,TRBD1,TRBV24-1,NA,CATRDRDNQPQHF,TGTGCCACCCGGGACAGGGACAATCAGCCCCAGCATTTT
15,TRBJ2-7,NA,TRBV9,NA,CASSIGTEIYDQQYF,TGTGCCAGCAGCATCGGAACGGAGATCTACGACCAGCAGTACTTC
11,TRBJ1-2,TRBD1,TRBV29-1,NA,CSVQGGKGYTF,TGCAGCGTCCAGGGGGGAAAGGGCTACACCTTC
13,TRBJ1-1,NA,TRBV12-5,NA,CASGLTSYGAAFF,TGTGCTAGTGGTTTGACGAGTTATGGTGCAGCTTTCTTT
16,TRBJ2-2,NA,TRBV7-6,NA,CASSLEQRETEAFLFF,TGTGCCAGCAGCTTAGAACAAAGGGAGACTGAAGCTTTCCTGTTTTTT
14,TRBJ2-7,TRBD2,TRBV7-4,NA,CASGVSGLDDEQYF,TGTGCCAGCGGCGTGTCGGGACTAGACGACGAGCAGTACTTC
14,TRBJ2-7,TRBD2,TRBV20-1,NA,CSARPLASGYEQYF,TGCAGTGCTAGACCCCTGGCTAGCGGGTACGAGCAGTACTTC
14,TRBJ2-2,NA,TRBV7-2,NA,CASSFQGRTGELFF,TGTGCCAGCAGCTTTCAGGGGAGGACCGGGGAGCTGTTTTTT
13,TRBJ1-1,NA,TRBV9,NA,CASSPQTGPEAFF,TGTGCCAGCAGTCCGCAAACAGGGCCTGAAGCTTTCTTT
15,TRBJ2-2,NA,TRBV2,NA,CASSGEGGGDQHQFF,TGTGCCAGCAGTGGGGAGGGGGGAGGGGATCAGCACCAGTTTTTT
15,TRBJ2-5,TRBD2,TRBV18,many,CASSPNSGGEETQYF,TGTGCCAGCTCACCAAACAGCGGGGGTGAAGAGACCCAGTACTTC
14,TRBJ1-2,TRBD1,TRBV12-3/TRBV12-4,few,CASSQGTGNYGYTF,TGTGCCAGCAGTCAAGGGACAGGGAACTATGGCTACACCTTC
14,TRBJ1-6,NA,TRBV7-8,NA,CASSLGISANYGYF,TGTGCCAGCAGCTTAGGGATTTCAGCTAACTATGGCTACTTT
17,TRBJ2-7,NA,TRBV15,NA,CATSRATATHRSYEQYF,TGTGCCACCAGCAGAGCGACAGCTACACATAGGTCCTACGAGCAGTACTTC
15,TRBJ1-6,NA,TRBV7-2,NA,CASSQDWGSESPLHF,TGCGCCAGCAGCCAAGATTGGGGATCCGAATCACCCCTCCACTTT
14,TRBJ2-7,NA,TRBV2,NA,CAISESGGFTDTQF,TGTGCCATCAGCGAGTCGGGCGGATTCACAGATACGCAGTTC
14,TRBJ2-7,NA,TRBV7-7,NA,CASSVSAQETQYYF,TGTGCTAGCAGCGTATCGGCCCAAGAGACCCAGTACTACTTC
13,TRBJ1-5,NA,TRBV4-1,NA,CASSQEVGPPQHF,TGCGCCAGCAGCCAAGAAGTGGGACCGCCCCAGCATTTT
14,TRBJ2-7,TRBD2,TRBV6-1,NA,CAISDSPGRDEQYF,TGTGCCATCAGTGACTCTCCAGGGAGGGACGAGCAGTACTTC
14,TRBJ2-1,NA,TRBV5-1,NA,CASSLDGANNEQFF,TGCGCCAGCAGCCTTGACGGCGCGAACAATGAGCAGTTCTTC
13,TRBJ2-3,TRBD2,TRBV20-1,NA,CSARSQRGDTQYF,TGCAGTGCTAGGAGCCAGCGGGGGGACACGCAGTATTTT
12,TRBJ1-2,NA,TRBV10-3,few,CAIREGRLGYTF,TGTGCCATCAGGGAAGGACGTCTTGGCTACACCTTC
13,TRBJ2-2,NA,TRBV7-6,few,CASSITGTGELFF,TGTGCCAGCAGCATTACAGGCACCGGGGAGCTGTTTTTT
15,TRBJ1-5,NA,TRBV7-6,NA,CASSIAGGSNQPQHF,TGTGCCAGCAGCATTGCCGGGGGGAGCAATCAGCCCCAGCATTTT